Sequencing of this TCR beta chain was carried out in a study of early stage breast cancer tumors. About the study: Invasive lobular carcinomas made up four of 12 ER+/PR+/HER2- tumors. Broader study findings: Tumors had about 2.3-fold higher T cell density than normal breast.

Looked up from germline, CDR1 is MDHEN and CDR2 is SYDVKM. The V and J ends lost 6 bases and 5 bases, in that order; junction bases with no gene match: 12. This CDR3 contains 15 residues. About this clone itself: Its antigen is not identified.

Assay used: immunoSEQ multiplex PCR; TCRdb lists only in-frame clones, some missing. This sample has more than 65,000 clones, with approximately 84% found just once. Sequencing was done on a sample of blood. The receptor comes from a person aged 40-50 years with breast cancer. The chain couples TRBV28 to TRBJ1-1; TRBD1 agrees at 7 bases. CDR3 in amino acids: CASRVPGGRGTEAFF. In nucleotides, the CDR3 is TGTGCCAGCAGGGTGCCAGGGGGGAGAGGAACTGAAGCTTTCTTT.